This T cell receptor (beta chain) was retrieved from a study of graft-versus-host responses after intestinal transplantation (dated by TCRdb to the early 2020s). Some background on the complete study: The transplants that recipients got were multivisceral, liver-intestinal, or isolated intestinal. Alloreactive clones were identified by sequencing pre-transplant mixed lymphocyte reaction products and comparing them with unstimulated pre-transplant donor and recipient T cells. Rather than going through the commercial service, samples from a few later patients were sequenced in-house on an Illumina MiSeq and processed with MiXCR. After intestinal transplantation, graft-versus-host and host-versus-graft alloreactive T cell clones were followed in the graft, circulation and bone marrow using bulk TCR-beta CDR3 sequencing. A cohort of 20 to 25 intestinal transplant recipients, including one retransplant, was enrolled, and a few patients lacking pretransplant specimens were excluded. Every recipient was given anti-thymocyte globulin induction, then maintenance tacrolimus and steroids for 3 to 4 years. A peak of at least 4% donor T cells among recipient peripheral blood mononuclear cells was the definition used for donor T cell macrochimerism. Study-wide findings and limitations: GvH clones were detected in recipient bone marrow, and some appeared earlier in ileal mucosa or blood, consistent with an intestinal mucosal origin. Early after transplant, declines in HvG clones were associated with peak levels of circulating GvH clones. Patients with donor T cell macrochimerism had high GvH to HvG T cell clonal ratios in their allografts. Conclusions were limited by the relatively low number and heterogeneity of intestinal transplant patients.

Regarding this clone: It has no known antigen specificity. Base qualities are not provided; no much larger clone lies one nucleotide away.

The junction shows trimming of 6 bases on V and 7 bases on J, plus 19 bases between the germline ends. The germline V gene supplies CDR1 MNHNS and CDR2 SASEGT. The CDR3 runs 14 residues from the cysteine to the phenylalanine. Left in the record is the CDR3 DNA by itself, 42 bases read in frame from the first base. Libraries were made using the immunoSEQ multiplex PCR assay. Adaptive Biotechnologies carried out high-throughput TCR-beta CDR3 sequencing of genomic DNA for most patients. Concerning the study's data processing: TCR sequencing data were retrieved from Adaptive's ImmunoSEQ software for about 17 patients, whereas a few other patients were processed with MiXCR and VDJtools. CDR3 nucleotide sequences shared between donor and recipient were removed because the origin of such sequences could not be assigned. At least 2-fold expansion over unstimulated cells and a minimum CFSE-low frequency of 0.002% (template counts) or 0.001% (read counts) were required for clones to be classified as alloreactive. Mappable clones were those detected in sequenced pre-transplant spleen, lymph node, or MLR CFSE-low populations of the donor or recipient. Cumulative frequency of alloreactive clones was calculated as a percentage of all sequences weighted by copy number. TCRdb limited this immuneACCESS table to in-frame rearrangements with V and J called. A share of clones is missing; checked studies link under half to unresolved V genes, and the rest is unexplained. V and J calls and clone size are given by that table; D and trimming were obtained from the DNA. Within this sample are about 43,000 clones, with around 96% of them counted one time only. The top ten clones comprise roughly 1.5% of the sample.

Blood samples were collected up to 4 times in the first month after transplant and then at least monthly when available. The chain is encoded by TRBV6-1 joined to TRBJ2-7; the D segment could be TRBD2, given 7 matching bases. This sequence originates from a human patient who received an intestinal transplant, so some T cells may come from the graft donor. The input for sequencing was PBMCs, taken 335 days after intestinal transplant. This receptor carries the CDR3 CASSKGGGPGEQYF. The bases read TGTGCCAGCAGCAAGGGGGGAGGGCCGGGAGAGCAGTACTTC.